The 4 T cell receptor beta chains in this list originate from one sample, sequenced in a study of PD-L1 blockade in urothelial cancer. Here immunoSEQ multiplex PCR was the method, and the copy in TCRdb shows in-frame clones only, minus some. This table holds some 75,000 clones, 80% to 95% found once. Regarding time point: peripheral blood 6 weeks after treatment start. The input for sequencing was PBMCs, taken around atezolizumab (anti-PD-L1) treatment. The receptors here all came from a woman of 80 years or more with urothelial cancer.

The rearrangement uses TRBV28 and TRBJ2-7; 7 bases fit TRBD1. Germline values: CDR1 MDHEN, CDR2 SYDVKM. The junction had 5 bases not matched to a gene; V was cut back by 5 bases and J by 4 bases. The CDR3 consists of 13 residues. The DNA of the CDR3 is TGTGCCAGCAGTATAACAGGGGCGTACGAGCAGTACTTC. Protein sequence: CASSITGAYEQYF.

The V call is TRBV29-1, the J call TRBJ2-7; D remains unclear. V was cut by 2 bases and J by 3 bases, with 5 bases left in between. Germline-derived CDR1 and CDR2 are SQVTM and ANQGSEA. This CDR3 spans 11 amino acids. The chain's CDR3 is CSVEILYEQYF. CDR3 bases: TGCAGCGTTGAAATACTCTACGAGCAGTACTTC.

The chain is built from TRBV10-3 and TRBJ2-7; 11 bases align to TRBD1. The CDR3 extends over 14 amino acids. The trim removed 7 bases at V and 4 bases at J, leaving 6 bases unmatched. Per the germline V gene, CDR1 is ENHRY and CDR2 is SYGVKD. The CDR3 DNA is TGTGCCATCAAGATAGGACAGGGGGCGTACGAGCAGTACTTC. This codes for CAIKIGQGAYEQYF.

CDR3 amino acids: CASSSGGGRGTYNEQFF. The CDR3 DNA follows: TGTGCCAGCAGCTCGGGGGGGGGACGGGGAACCTACAATGAGCAGTTCTTC. The chain is built from TRBV7-9 and TRBJ2-1; 8 positions agree with TRBD2. Germline lookup yields CDR1 SEHNR and CDR2 FQNEAQ (reference sequence). V lost 4 bases and J lost 2; bases outside the gene matches: 10. This CDR3 is built from 17 residues.